Described below is a single T cell receptor (beta chain) sequence and its context. No antigen is known for it. This entry belongs to a study of PD-1 blockade in classical Hodgkin lymphoma. Overall study: Patients in the cohort were put on intravenous nivolumab, 3 mg/kg every 2 weeks. Study-wide results and caveats: Some patients began nivolumab under 1 year after ASCT. These patients were excluded from later analyses.

Method: immunoSEQ multiplex PCR; TCRdb's copy keeps in-frame clones and lacks some. Of just under 45,000 clones in the sample, approximately 79% were seen once. All patients experienced relapse after autologous stem cell transplantation, and brentuximab vedotin exposure was variable. Germline values: CDR1 SNHLY, CDR2 FYNNEI. This CDR3 comprises 15 residues. V gave up 3 bases and J gave up 5 bases, with 11 bases separating them. The material was peripheral blood mononuclear cells (PBMCs), obtained before the second cycle of nivolumab. This TCR derives from a human donor with classical Hodgkin lymphoma. V usage is TRBV2 and J usage is TRBJ1-6; D might be TRBD1 (5 bases). The CDR3 protein is CASSDWDANNSPLHF. The CDR3 region has the DNA TGTGCCAGCAGTGATTGGGACGCCAATAATTCACCCCTCCACTTT.